This TCR beta chain was identified in a study of T cell responses to AZD1222 COVID-19 vaccine. This CDR3 is built from 14 residues. The germline gives CDR1 SGHNT, CDR2 YENEEA. V was shortened by 5 bases and J by 10 bases, with 18 bases between the two germline ends. This clone has just a few counts. Its target is not known. The repertoire was sequenced with immunoSEQ multiplex PCR; TCRdb's copy has only in-frame clones and lacks some. This sample carries about 160,000 clones, 85% to 95% of them seen once, and the ten largest clones take approximately 4.8%. Whole-study results and caveats: Spike-specific TCRs gained breadth and depth after people received two AZD1222 doses.

Sequencing was performed on peripheral blood, taken on day 0 of AZD1222 vaccination. This chain connects TRBV11-3 to TRBJ2-1, with D possibly matching TRBD2 (5 bases). The sequence came from an adult in good health. The CDR3 DNA is TGTGCCAGCAGCCCCCCGGGGAGTTACGGAGAGCAGTTCTTC. Its protein product is CASSPPGSYGEQFF.